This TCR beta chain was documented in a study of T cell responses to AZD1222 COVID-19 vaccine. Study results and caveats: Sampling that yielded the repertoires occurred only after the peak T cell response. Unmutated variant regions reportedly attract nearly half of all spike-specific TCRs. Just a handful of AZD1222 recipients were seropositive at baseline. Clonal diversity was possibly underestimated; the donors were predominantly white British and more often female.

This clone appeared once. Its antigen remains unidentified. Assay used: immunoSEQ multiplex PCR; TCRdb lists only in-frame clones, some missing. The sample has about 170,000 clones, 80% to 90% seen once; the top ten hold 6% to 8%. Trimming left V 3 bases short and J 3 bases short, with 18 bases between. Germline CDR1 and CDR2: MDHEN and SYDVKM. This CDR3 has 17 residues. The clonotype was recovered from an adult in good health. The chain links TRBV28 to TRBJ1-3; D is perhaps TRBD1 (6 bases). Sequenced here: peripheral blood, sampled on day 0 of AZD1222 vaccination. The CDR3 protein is CASSFFAQGFGGNTIYF. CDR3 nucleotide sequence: TGTGCCAGCAGTTTTTTCGCACAGGGATTCGGTGGAAACACCATATATTTT.